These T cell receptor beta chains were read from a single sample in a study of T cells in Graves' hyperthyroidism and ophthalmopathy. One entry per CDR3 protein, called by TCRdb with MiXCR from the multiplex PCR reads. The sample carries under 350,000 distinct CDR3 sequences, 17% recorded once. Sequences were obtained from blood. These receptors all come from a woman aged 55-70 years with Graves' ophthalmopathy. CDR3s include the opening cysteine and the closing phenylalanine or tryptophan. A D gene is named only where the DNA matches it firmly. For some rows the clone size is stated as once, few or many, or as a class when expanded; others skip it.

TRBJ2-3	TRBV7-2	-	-	CASSPWTDTDTQYF	TGTGCCAGCAGCCCTTGGACGGACACAGATACGCAGTATTTT
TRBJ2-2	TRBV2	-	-	CASSGQAGGELFF	TGTGCCAGCAGTGGACAGGCGGGCGGGGAGCTGTTTTTT
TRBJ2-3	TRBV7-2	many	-	CASSSPVAPAASTDTQYF	TGTGCCAGCAGCTCCCCTGTAGCGCCAGCCGCTAGCACAGATACGCAGTATTTT
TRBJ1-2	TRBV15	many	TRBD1	CATSRGLDREANYGYTF	TGTGCCACCAGCAGAGGATTGGACAGGGAGGCTAACTATGGCTACACCTTC
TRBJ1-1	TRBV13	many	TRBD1	CASTHRGNLVTEAFF	TGTGCCAGCACCCACAGGGGGAATTTAGTCACTGAAGCTTTCTTT
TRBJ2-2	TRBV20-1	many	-	CSASRESGELFF	TGCAGTGCTAGTCGGGAGTCCGGGGAGCTGTTTTTT
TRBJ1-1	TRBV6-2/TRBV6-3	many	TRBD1	CASSYLDRAWNTEAFF	TGTGCCAGCAGTTACCTGGACAGGGCTTGGAACACTGAAGCTTTCTTT
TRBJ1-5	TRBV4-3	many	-	CASSQDPDFQPQHF	TGCGCCAGCAGCCAAGATCCGGATTTCCAGCCCCAGCATTTT
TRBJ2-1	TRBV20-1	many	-	CSATWTSNEQFF	TGCAGTGCTACCTGGACTTCCAATGAGCAGTTCTTC
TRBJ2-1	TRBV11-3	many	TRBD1	CASSLDGTGTGKNEQFF	TGTGCCAGCAGCTTAGATGGGACCGGGACAGGGAAGAATGAGCAGTTCTTC
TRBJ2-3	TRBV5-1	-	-	CASSLGDYNTDTQYF	TGCGCCAGCAGCTTGGGTGACTACAACACAGATACGCAGTATTTT
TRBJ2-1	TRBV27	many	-	CASSPPFGEQFF	TGTGCCAGCAGTCCCCCATTCGGTGAGCAGTTCTTC
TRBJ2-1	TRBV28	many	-	CASSLLLLDNEQFF	TGTGCCAGCAGTTTACTCCTGCTTGACAATGAGCAGTTCTTC
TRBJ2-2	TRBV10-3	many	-	CAISEGVAGELFF	TGTGCCATCAGTGAAGGGGTGGCCGGGGAGCTGTTTTTT
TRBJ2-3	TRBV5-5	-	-	CASSGGPTHTDTQYF	TGTGCCAGCAGCGGAGGACCGACCCACACAGATACGCAGTATTTT
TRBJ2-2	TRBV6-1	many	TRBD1	CASRPQGASNTGELFF	TGTGCCAGCAGACCACAGGGGGCCTCGAACACCGGGGAGCTGTTTTTT
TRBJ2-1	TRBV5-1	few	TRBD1	CASSPRTGGVNEQFF	TGCGCCAGCAGCCCCCGGACAGGGGGCGTGAATGAGCAGTTCTTC
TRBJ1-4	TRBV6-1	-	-	CASSQGRVRVKLFF	TGTGCCAGCAGTCAAGGACGGGTCCGGGTGAAACTGTTTTTT
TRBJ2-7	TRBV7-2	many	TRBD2	CASSFFPSGSYEQYF	TGTGCCAGCAGCTTTTTTCCTAGCGGGAGCTACGAGCAGTACTTC
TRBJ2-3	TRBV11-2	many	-	CASSLLGGSGTQYF	TGTGCCAGCAGCTTACTTGGGGGTTCGGGGACGCAGTATTTT
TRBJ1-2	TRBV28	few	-	CASNREHGYTF	TGTGCCAGCAACAGGGAACATGGCTACACCTTC
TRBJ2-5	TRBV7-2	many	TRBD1	CASSPGTVTQETQYF	TGTGCCAGCAGCCCAGGGACAGTAACTCAAGAGACCCAGTACTTC
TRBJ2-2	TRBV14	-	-	CASSRQVYGELFF	TGTGCCAGCAGCCGACAGGTCTACGGGGAGCTGTTTTTT
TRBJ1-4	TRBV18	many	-	CASSFQGAGGEKLFF	TGTGCCAGCTCATTCCAGGGTGCGGGCGGCGAAAAACTGTTTTTT
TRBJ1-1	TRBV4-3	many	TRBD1	CASSQVPAGGKLNTEAFF	TGCGCCAGCAGCCAAGTCCCGGCAGGGGGGAAGCTGAACACTGAAGCTTTCTTT
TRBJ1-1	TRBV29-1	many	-	CSVKQDYNTEAFF	TGCAGCGTTAAACAGGACTACAACACTGAAGCTTTCTTT
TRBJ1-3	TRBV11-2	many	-	CASSLNRVLGNTIYF	TGTGCCAGCAGCTTAAACAGGGTTCTCGGAAACACCATATATTTT
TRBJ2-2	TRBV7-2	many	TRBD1	CASSLFGAGGGTGELFF	TGTGCCAGCAGCTTATTCGGGGCAGGGGGTGGAACCGGGGAGCTGTTTTTT
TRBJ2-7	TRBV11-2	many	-	CATVDGSYEQYF	TGTGCCACCGTCGACGGGTCCTACGAGCAGTACTTC
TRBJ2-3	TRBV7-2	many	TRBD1	CASSLRDRSTDTQYF	TGTGCCAGCAGCCTCCGGGACAGGTCCACAGATACGCAGTATTTT
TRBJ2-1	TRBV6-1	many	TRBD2	CASSLPGTSGRRGVYNEQFF	TGTGCCAGCAGTCTTCCCGGGACTAGCGGGAGGAGGGGGGTTTACAATGAGCAGTTCTTC
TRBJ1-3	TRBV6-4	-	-	CASSRALGDTIYF	TGTGCCAGCAGTAGAGCCTTGGGCGACACCATATATTTT
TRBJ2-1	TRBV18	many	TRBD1	CASSPGTAYNEQFF	TGTGCCAGCTCACCAGGGACAGCCTACAATGAGCAGTTCTTC
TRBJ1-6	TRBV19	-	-	CASSRMVVQGNSPLHF	TGTGCCAGTAGTCGCATGGTGGTCCAGGGGAATTCACCCCTCCACTTT
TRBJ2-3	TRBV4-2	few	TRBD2	CASSQFGTSGRNTQYF	TGTGCCAGCAGCCAATTCGGGACTAGCGGGAGAAATACGCAGTATTTT
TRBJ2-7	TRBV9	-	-	CASSVNRESVQYF	TGTGCCAGCAGCGTAAACAGGGAGAGTGTGCAGTACTTC
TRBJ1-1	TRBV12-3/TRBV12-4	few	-	CASRAPGQINTEAFF	TGTGCCAGCAGGGCCCCTGGACAGATTAACACTGAAGCTTTCTTT